This T cell receptor (beta chain) originates from a study of CD8 T cells in ankylosing spondylitis. TCRdb ran MiXCR on the 5' RACE reads and lists one entry per CDR3 protein. The sample lists roughly 200,000 distinct CDR3 sequences; roughly 24% were seen once. Study outcomes and limitations: Reportedly, matched ankylosing spondylitis synovial fluid was significantly enriched for disease-linked clones.

The CDR3 runs to 14 residues. V shed 4 bases and J shed 2 bases, with 13 bases lying between them. Germline CDR1 is SGHKS and CDR2 is YYEKEE (reference sequence). This clonotype appeared a single time. Its antigen is unidentified. The origin of this receptor is a male donor with ankylosing spondylitis or in good health (not recorded which). The source material was blood, either unsorted or a sorted T cell fraction (not recorded which). This chain connects TRBV5-5 to TRBJ2-7; D might be TRBD1 (5 bases). The CDR3 DNA follows: TGTGCCAGCAGCCCAGGGTACAGTCCCTACGAGCAGTACTTC. Its protein is CASSPGYSPYEQYF.